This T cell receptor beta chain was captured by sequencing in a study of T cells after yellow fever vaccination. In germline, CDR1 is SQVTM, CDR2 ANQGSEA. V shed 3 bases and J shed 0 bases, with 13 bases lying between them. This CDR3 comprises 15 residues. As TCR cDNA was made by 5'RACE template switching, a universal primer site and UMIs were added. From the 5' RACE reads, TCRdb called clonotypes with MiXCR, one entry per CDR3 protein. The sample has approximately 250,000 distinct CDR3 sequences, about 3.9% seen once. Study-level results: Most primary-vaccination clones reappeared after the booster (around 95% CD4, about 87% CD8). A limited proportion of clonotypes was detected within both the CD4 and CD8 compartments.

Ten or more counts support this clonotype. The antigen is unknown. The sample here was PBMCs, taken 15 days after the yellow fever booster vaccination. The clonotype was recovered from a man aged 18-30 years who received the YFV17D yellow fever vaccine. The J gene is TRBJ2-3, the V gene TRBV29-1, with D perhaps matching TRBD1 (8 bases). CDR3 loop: CSVEGGTGSTDTQYF. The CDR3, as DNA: TGCAGCGTTGAGGGGGGGACAGGAAGCACAGATACGCAGTATTTT.